Listed below are T cell receptor beta chains from one sample, sequenced in a study of blood T cells in healthy people across ages. MiXCR, run by TCRdb on the 5' RACE reads, gives a single entry per CDR3 protein. The data hold about 800,000 distinct CDR3 sequences, with about 25% observed a single time. This sample also belongs to another study, concerning T cells of mothers and their children.

Sequenced: blood. These receptors all stem from a boy aged 5 to 17 in good health. Each CDR3 is given with its conserved first and last residue. A D gene is named only where the DNA matches it firmly. The size field is filled for only some rows; it gives once, few, many or a size class.

D	V	J	size	CDR3	DNA
TRBD1	TRBV2	TRBJ1-1	NA	CASRPDRERRAFF	TGTGCCAGCAGACCCGACAGGGAACGGCGGGCTTTCTTT
NA	TRBV4-1	TRBJ2-1	once	CASRVLWDIEPSSYNEQFF	TGCGCCAGCCGCGTACTTTGGGATATCGAGCCAAGCTCCTACAATGAGCAGTTCTTC
TRBD2	TRBV7-3	TRBJ2-1	NA	CASSLMAGEGNEQFF	TGTGCCAGCAGCTTAATGGCGGGGGAGGGGAATGAGCAGTTCTTC
TRBD1	TRBV7-2	TRBJ2-7	NA	CASSIQGVGNEQYF	TGTGCCAGCAGCATCCAGGGGGTTGGGAACGAGCAGTACTTC
NA	TRBV4-3	TRBJ1-1	NA	CASSQDRTDFEAFF	TGCGCCAGCAGCCAAGATAGGACGGACTTCGAAGCTTTCTTT
TRBD2	TRBV10-3	TRBJ2-5	few	CAISDPTSGWETQYF	TGTGCCATCAGTGACCCGACTAGCGGGTGGGAGACCCAGTACTTC
NA	TRBV7-9	TRBJ1-4	many	CASSLTPEGEKLFF	TGTGCCAGCAGCTTGACCCCCGAGGGTGAAAAACTGTTTTTT
TRBD1	TRBV4-3	TRBJ1-4	many	CASSQDGPGTGDEKLFF	TGCGCCAGCAGCCAAGATGGCCCCGGGACAGGGGATGAAAAACTGTTTTTT
NA	TRBV28	TRBJ1-1	NA	CASSAGGSVNTEAFF	TGTGCCAGCAGTGCCGGGGGGTCAGTGAACACTGAAGCTTTCTTT
NA	TRBV19	TRBJ2-5	NA	CASSTAAWETQYF	TGTGCCAGTAGTACGGCAGCATGGGAGACCCAGTACTTC
NA	TRBV25-1	TRBJ2-7	NA	CASSVTGQSYEQYF	TGTGCCAGCAGTGTAACAGGGCAGTCTTACGAGCAGTACTTC
TRBD2	TRBV28	TRBJ2-1	NA	CASSLRLASGEQFF	TGTGCCAGCAGCCTAAGACTAGCCTCAGGTGAGCAGTTCTTC
TRBD2	TRBV20-1	TRBJ2-1	few	CSAESLAGVGNEQFF	TGCAGTGCAGAATCTCTAGCGGGAGTAGGCAATGAGCAGTTCTTC
TRBD2	TRBV6-2/TRBV6-3	TRBJ2-7	few	CASSTYSSGGFYEQYF	TGTGCCAGCAGTACATACTCTAGCGGGGGGTTCTACGAGCAGTACTTC
NA	TRBV5-1	TRBJ2-2	NA	CASSPSRTNTGELFF	TGCGCCAGCAGCCCGTCCAGGACGAACACCGGGGAGCTGTTTTTT
TRBD1	TRBV5-1	TRBJ2-5	NA	CASSAWTGEETQYF	TGCGCCAGCAGCGCCTGGACAGGGGAAGAGACCCAGTACTTC
TRBD1	TRBV5-1	TRBJ2-7	few	CASRDRGNEQYF	TGCGCCAGCAGAGACAGGGGCAACGAGCAGTACTTC
NA	TRBV7-9	TRBJ2-5	NA	CASSREGGTQYF	TGTGCCAGCAGCCGAGAAGGGGGGACCCAGTACTTC
TRBD1	TRBV4-3	TRBJ1-3	few	CASSQDRGQGNTIYF	TGCGCCAGCAGCCAAGATAGGGGACAGGGAAACACCATATATTTT
TRBD1	TRBV4-3	TRBJ1-2	NA	CASSQDRGQNYGYTF	TGCGCCAGCAGCCAGGACAGGGGGCAAAACTATGGCTACACCTTC
TRBD2	TRBV6-2/TRBV6-3	TRBJ2-3	few	CASSYFLAGARTDTQYF	TGTGCCAGCAGTTACTTTCTAGCGGGGGCCCGCACAGATACGCAGTATTTT
NA	TRBV6-5	TRBJ2-2	few	CASSYSSRLDNTGELFF	TGTGCCAGCAGTTACTCATCGCGACTAGATAACACCGGGGAGCTGTTTTTT
NA	TRBV27	TRBJ2-7	NA	CASSFYRNFPWVHEQYF	TGTGCCAGCAGTTTTTATCGGAATTTCCCCTGGGTCCACGAGCAGTACTTC
NA	TRBV28	TRBJ2-3	NA	CASSFISDRFSRGDTQYF	TGTGCCAGCAGTTTTATATCCGACAGGTTTTCACGGGGAGATACGCAGTATTTT
NA	TRBV27	TRBJ2-5	NA	CASSPFDRGPGTQYF	TGTGCCAGCAGCCCGTTTGATAGGGGCCCGGGGACCCAGTACTTC
TRBD1	TRBV6-2/TRBV6-3	TRBJ2-7	NA	CASREQGASYEQYF	TGTGCCAGCAGGGAACAGGGGGCATCCTACGAGCAGTACTTC
NA	TRBV5-1	TRBJ1-2	NA	CASSPGVAGGYGYTF	TGCGCCAGCAGCCCCGGGGTGGCCGGGGGCTATGGCTACACCTTC
NA	TRBV5-1	TRBJ2-3	NA	CASTGMGSITDTQYF	TGCGCCAGCACCGGGATGGGAAGTATCACAGATACGCAGTATTTT